Listed here are 25 T cell receptor beta chains from one sample, sequenced in a study of human T cells and chemical hapten exposure. Each CDR3 protein is one row after TCRdb ran MiXCR on the RACE reads. Of 130,000 or so distinct CDR3 sequences detected, about 11% appear once; the ten largest clones hold about 2.4%. Indicated time point: patch test 3, about 24 weeks after DPC sensitization. Treatment described: therapeutic diphenylcyclopropenone sensitization with weekly scalp DPC. The sample here was whole blood, taken in connection with sensitization to the hapten diphenylcyclopropenone (DPC). These receptor sequences come from a woman aged 50 to 60 with alopecia areata. Some clones in this sample may be carry-over from other donors' samples.

This clonotype was picked up a small number of times. The V call is TRBV4-3, the J call TRBJ2-6; a weak D match, TRBD2 (6 bases). Between the trimmed V and J ends, which lost 1 base and 0 bases, there was a span of 10 bases. The CDR3 is made up of 17 amino acids. Looked up from germline, CDR1 is LGHNA and CDR2 is YSLEER. In DNA, the CDR3 is TGCGCCAGCAGCCAAGGGGACTCAGTCTCTGGGGCCAACGTCCTGACTTTC. It codes for CASSQGDSVSGANVLTF.

This clonotype showed up many times. This chain links TRBV4-3 with TRBJ1-1; maybe TRBD1 (5 bases). V was cut by 4 bases and J by 6 bases, with 18 bases left in between. The germline gives CDR1 LGHNA, CDR2 YSLEER. The CDR3 loop spans 15 amino acids. The CDR3 is CASSPGPSQGSEAFF. The CDR3 bases are TGCGCCAGCAGCCCCGGGCCTTCCCAGGGATCTGAAGCTTTCTTT.

This clonotype appeared many times. The rearrangement uses TRBV20-1 and TRBJ2-3; tentatively, D is TRBD1 (5 bases). V lost 5 bases and J 2 bases, leaving 14 bases between the germline ends. CDR1 and CDR2 (germline): DFQATT, SNEGSKA (reference sequence). The CDR3 contains 14 residues. The CDR3 loop reads CSAAGQEATDTQYF. DNA of the CDR3: TGCAGTGCTGCCGGACAAGAAGCCACAGATACGCAGTATTTT.

The V and J genes are TRBV4-1 and TRBJ2-2, with D perhaps TRBD2 (6 bases). The germline V and J ends were trimmed by 3 bases and 4 bases, with 18 bases remaining between them. Germline CDR1 and CDR2: MGHRA and YSYEKL. The CDR3 runs 17 residues. CDR3 DNA sequence: TGCGCCAGCAGCCATTCATCGTGGGGGGTTCCCACCGGGGAGCTGTTTTTT. It specifies CASSHSSWGVPTGELFF.

This clonotype has just a few counts. The genes are TRBV9 and TRBJ1-4, with D perhaps TRBD1 (6 bases). V dropped 4 bases and J dropped 8 bases, with 12 bases sitting between them. In germline, CDR1 is SGDLS, CDR2 YYNGEE. The CDR3 extends over 13 amino acids. CDR3 nucleotides: TGTGCCAGCAGCAAGGGGGTGCGGGAAAAACTGTTTTTT. This sequence encodes CASSKGVREKLFF.

This clonotype was recorded at least ten times. V and J are TRBV20-1 and TRBJ2-1; the D gene is possibly TRBD2 (5 bases). CDR1 is DFQATT, CDR2 SNEGSKA, per germline (reference sequence). V was pared by 2 bases and J by 5 bases, with 10 bases between. There are 13 residues in the CDR3. CDR3 loop: CSARSGLDNEQFF. Written as DNA, the CDR3 is TGCAGTGCTAGATCAGGACTTGACAATGAGCAGTTCTTC.

This chain connects TRBV27 to TRBJ1-2; D may be TRBD1 (6 bases). This CDR3 contains 13 residues. Trimming removed 0 bases from V and 5 bases from J, with 7 bases in between. The germline V gene encodes CDR1 MNHEY and CDR2 SMNVEV (reference sequence). CDR3 amino acids: CASSLSTGYGYTF. The CDR3 nucleotides are TGTGCCAGCAGTTTATCCACAGGGTATGGCTACACCTTC.

This clonotype occurred a few times. The genes are TRBV12-3 or TRBV12-4 and TRBJ2-3, with 8 nucleotides matching TRBD2. V trimming: 6 bases; J trimming: 0 bases; junction bases outside the gene matches: 8. This CDR3 is 16 amino acids long. CDR3 nucleotide sequence: TGTGCCAGCAGACGGTATAGCGGGGCTAGCACAGATACGCAGTATTTT. It encodes CASRRYSGASTDTQYF.

This chain's CDR3 is CASSSQGSTEAFF. The DNA for the CDR3 is TGTGCCAGCAGTTCTCAGGGTTCCACTGAAGCTTTCTTT. The chain employs TRBV12-3 or TRBV12-4 and TRBJ1-1, with a weak D call TRBD1 (5 bases). The CDR3 is made up of 13 amino acids. V lost 4 bases to trimming and J lost 4 bases, with 10 bases between them.

This clonotype showed up many times. As DNA, the CDR3 is TGTGCCAGCAGCTTGGTCGGGGATCAAGAGACCCAGTACTTC. Protein product: CASSLVGDQETQYF. The rearrangement uses TRBV5-6 and TRBJ2-5, with TRBD2 as a possible D gene (5 bases). The CDR3 runs 14 residues. Trimming removed 0 bases at V and 2 bases at J, with 8 bases between. Germline assignment: CDR1 SGHDT and CDR2 YYEEEE.

This clonotype was seen only a few times. The chain is built from TRBV4-1 and TRBJ2-7; a weak D match, TRBD2 (5 bases). The CDR3 runs 12 residues. CDR1 is MGHRA, CDR2 YSYEKL, per germline. The germline V and J ends were trimmed by 4 bases and 8 bases, with 12 bases remaining between them. The CDR3 bases are TGCGCCAGCAGCCCCTCAGGAGGACAGCAGTACTTC. This encodes CASSPSGGQQYF.

This clonotype was observed a few times. V and J are TRBV6-1 and TRBJ1-1, with 8 bases lining up with TRBD1. Germline V CDR1 and CDR2: MNHNS, SASEGT. Trimming took 6 bases from V and 6 from J; bases not matched to a gene: 6. The CDR3 runs 13 residues. The CDR3 DNA sequence: TGTGCCAGCAGACGGACAGGGATGGCTGAAGCTTTCTTT. This codes for CASRRTGMAEAFF.

The J gene is TRBJ2-2, the V gene TRBV10-2, with no clear D. Germline V lookup: CDR1 WSHSY, CDR2 SAAADI. The CDR3 contains 13 residues. V lost 8 bases to trimming and J lost 4 bases, with 11 bases between them. The CDR3 loop is CASRVGPTGELFF. The DNA of the CDR3 is TGCGCCAGCCGGGTCGGACCCACCGGGGAGCTGTTTTTT.

This clonotype has more than one count but fewer than ten. The chain carries TRBV28 and TRBJ2-2, with 7 positions matching TRBD1. V shed 3 bases, J shed 0 bases, and the junction held 4 bases outside the gene matches. Germline V lookup: CDR1 MDHEN, CDR2 SYDVKM. This CDR3 has 16 amino acids. The CDR3 DNA sequence: TGTGCCAGCAGTTTCAGACAGGGCGCGAACACCGGGGAGCTGTTTTTT. It encodes CASSFRQGANTGELFF.

The chain joins TRBV13 to TRBJ1-2, with D unclear. Trimming removed 2 bases from V and 6 bases from J, with 10 bases in between. Germline CDR1 is PRHDT and CDR2 is FYEKMQ (reference sequence). The CDR3 runs to 13 residues. Written as DNA, the CDR3 is TGTGCCAGCAGCTTATCCCCAATTGATGGCTACACCTTC. This translates into CASSLSPIDGYTF.

The sample holds a few counts of this clonotype. CDR3 protein: CASSRPGVDEQYF. The CDR3 coding sequence is TGTGCCAGCAGTCGGCCCGGAGTCGACGAGCAGTACTTC. The chain has TRBV12-3 or TRBV12-4 and TRBJ2-7; unclear D gene. This CDR3 has 13 residues. V lost 5 bases and J 5 bases, leaving 13 bases between the germline ends.

This clonotype was detected ten times or more. The chain employs TRBV20-1 and TRBJ2-5; D perhaps matches TRBD2 (5 bases). Germline CDR1 DFQATT, CDR2 SNEGSKA (reference sequence). Deletions cut 5 bases from V and 2 bases from J, with 9 bases between. The CDR3 loop spans 12 amino acids. CDR3 nucleotides: TGCAGTGCTGACCGGGGACAAGAGACCCAGTACTTC. Translation: CSADRGQETQYF.

This sequence joins TRBV7-2 and TRBJ2-7; no firm D call. This CDR3 region has 12 residues. Per germline, CDR1 SGHTA and CDR2 FQGNSA. V lost 7 bases and J 2 bases, leaving 9 bases between the germline ends. CDR3 bases: TGTGCCAGCAACCTGGGGACCTACGAGCAGTACTTC. Protein product: CASNLGTYEQYF.

The J gene is TRBJ1-6, the V gene TRBV29-1, with D possibly TRBD1 on 5 matching bases. The CDR3 is made up of 15 amino acids. Germline lookup yields CDR1 SQVTM and CDR2 ANQGSEA. The ends were cut back, 6 bases at V and 5 bases at J, with 17 bases in the middle. The CDR3 spells CSVVIGTGHNSPLHF. CDR3 coding DNA: TGCAGCGTCGTAATCGGGACGGGGCATAATTCACCCCTCCACTTT.

This clonotype was seen repeatedly, ten times or more. The chain is built from TRBV5-1 and TRBJ2-2; D is perhaps TRBD1 (6 bases). Deletions cut 0 bases from V and 1 base from J, with 10 bases between. This CDR3 has 16 amino acids. Germline values: CDR1 SGHRS, CDR2 YFSETQ. The CDR3 nucleotides are TGCGCCAGCAGCTTGGCCGGCAGGGGGAACACCGGGGAGCTGTTTTTT. Protein: CASSLAGRGNTGELFF. Together with reference TRBV5-1 and TRBJ2-2, the CDR3 gives the full variable domain: KAGVTQTPRYLIKTRGQQVTLSCSPISGHRSVSWYQQTPGQGLQFLFEYFSETQRNKGNFPGRFSGRQFSNSRSEMNVSTLELGDSALYLCASSLAGRGNTGELFFGEGSRLTVL.

The chain has TRBV6-2 or TRBV6-3 and TRBJ2-3; 11 bases are a match to TRBD2. The germline V gene has CDR1 MNHEY and CDR2 SVGEGT. The ends lost 4 bases at V and 4 bases at J; junction bases unmatched: 4. The length of the CDR3 is 15 residues. The CDR3 coding sequence is TGTGCCAGCAGTTCACTAGCGGGGGAGGCAGATACGCAGTATTTT. Its translation is CASSSLAGEADTQYF.

The rearrangement links TRBV28 to TRBJ2-5, with TRBD2 identical over 8 bases. Germline V lookup: CDR1 MDHEN, CDR2 SYDVKM. The ends lost 6 bases at V and 5 bases at J; junction bases unmatched: 8. This CDR3 has 14 residues. DNA for the CDR3: TGTGCCAGCAGGCCAGCGGGAGCTCGGGAGACCCAGTACTTC. Translating it yields CASRPAGARETQYF.

The chain uses TRBV13 and TRBJ2-7; TRBD1 matches 9 bases. This CDR3 is 13 amino acids long. The V segment lost 6 bases and the J segment 3 bases; nucleotides outside the gene matches: 3. CDR1 and CDR2 from the germline V gene are PRHDT and FYEKMQ (reference sequence). CDR3 sequence reads: CASSGDRVYEQYF. Here the CDR3 DNA reads TGTGCCAGCAGTGGGGACAGGGTCTACGAGCAGTACTTC. The full variable domain, with the rest looked up from reference TRBV13 and TRBJ2-7, is AAGVIQSPRHLIKEKRETATLKCYPIPRHDTVYWYQQGPGQDPQFLISFYEKMQSDKGSIPDRFSAQQFSDYHSELNMSSLELGDSALYFCASSGDRVYEQYFGPGTRLTVT.

The rearrangement joins TRBV5-1 to TRBJ1-5; 7 bases line up with TRBD1. Germline V gene data show CDR1 as SGHRS and CDR2 as YFSETQ. With V trimmed by 7 bases and J by 0 bases, 10 bases remained unmatched. CDR3 size: 16 residues. Written as DNA, the CDR3 is TGCGCCAGCGGCAGTTGGGACAGCTCTAGCAATCAGCCCCAGCATTTT. Translating it yields CASGSWDSSSNQPQHF.

The chain uses TRBV12-3 or TRBV12-4 and TRBJ2-1, with D unclear. The CDR3 is made up of 10 amino acids. The ends were cut back, 9 bases at V and 4 bases at J, with 4 bases in the middle. CDR3 region: CARKYNEQFF. The CDR3, as DNA: TGTGCCAGGAAGTACAATGAGCAGTTCTTC.